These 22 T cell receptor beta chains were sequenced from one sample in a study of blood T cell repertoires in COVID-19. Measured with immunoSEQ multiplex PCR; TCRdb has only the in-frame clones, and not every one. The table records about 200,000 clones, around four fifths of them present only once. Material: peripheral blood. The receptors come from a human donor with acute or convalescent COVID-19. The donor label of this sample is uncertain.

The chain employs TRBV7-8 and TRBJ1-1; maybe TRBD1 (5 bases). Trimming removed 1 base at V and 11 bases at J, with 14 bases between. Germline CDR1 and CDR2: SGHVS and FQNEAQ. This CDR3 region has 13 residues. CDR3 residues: CASSLERGRAAFF. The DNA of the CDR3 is TGTGCCAGCAGCTTAGAAAGGGGCAGGGCTGCTTTCTTT.

Here the CDR3 DNA reads TGCGCCAGCAGCCAAACAGGGCCCCTCTCCTACGAGCAGTACTTC. It is translated as CASSQTGPLSYEQYF. The chain links TRBV5-1 to TRBJ2-7; D may be TRBD1 (6 bases). The germline CDR1 and CDR2 sequences are SGHRS and YFSETQ. Trimming stripped 4 bases from V and 0 bases from J, with 14 bases between. The CDR3 covers 15 residues.

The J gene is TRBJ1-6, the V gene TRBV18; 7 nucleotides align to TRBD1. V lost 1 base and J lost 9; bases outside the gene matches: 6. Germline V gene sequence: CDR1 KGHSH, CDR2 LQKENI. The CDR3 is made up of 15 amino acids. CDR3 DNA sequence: TGTGCCAGCTCACCACAAAAGGACAGGTTTTCACCCCTCCACTTT. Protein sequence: CASSPQKDRFSPLHF.

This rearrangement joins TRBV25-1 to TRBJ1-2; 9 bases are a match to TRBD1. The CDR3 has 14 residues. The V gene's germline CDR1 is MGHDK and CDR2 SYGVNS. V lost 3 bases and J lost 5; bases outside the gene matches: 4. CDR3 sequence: CASSETGGAYGYTF. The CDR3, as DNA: TGTGCCAGCAGTGAGACAGGGGGTGCTTATGGCTACACCTTC.

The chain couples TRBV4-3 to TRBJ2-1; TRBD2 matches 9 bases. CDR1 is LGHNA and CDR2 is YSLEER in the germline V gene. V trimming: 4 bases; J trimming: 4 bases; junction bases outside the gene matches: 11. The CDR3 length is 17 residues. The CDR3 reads CASSPQQPSGVYNEQFF. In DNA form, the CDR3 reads TGCGCCAGCAGCCCTCAGCAGCCTAGCGGGGTATACAATGAGCAGTTCTTC.

Written as DNA, the CDR3 is TGTGCCAGCAGTTACCTGACAGGGGGCAGTCGGGACACTGAAGCTTTCTTT. Translation gives CASSYLTGGSRDTEAFF. The V gene is TRBV28, the J gene TRBJ1-1; TRBD1 aligns across 10 bases. Germline V CDR1 and CDR2: MDHEN, SYDVKM. This CDR3 contains 17 residues. V shed 4 bases and J 3 bases; nucleotides not matched to a gene: 11.

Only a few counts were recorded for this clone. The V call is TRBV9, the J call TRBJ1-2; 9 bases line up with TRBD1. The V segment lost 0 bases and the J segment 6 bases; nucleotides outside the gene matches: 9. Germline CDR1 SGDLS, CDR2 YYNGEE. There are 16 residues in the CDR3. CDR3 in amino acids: CASSVEAWDRADGYTF. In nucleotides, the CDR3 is TGTGCCAGCAGCGTAGAGGCCTGGGACAGGGCCGATGGCTACACCTTC.

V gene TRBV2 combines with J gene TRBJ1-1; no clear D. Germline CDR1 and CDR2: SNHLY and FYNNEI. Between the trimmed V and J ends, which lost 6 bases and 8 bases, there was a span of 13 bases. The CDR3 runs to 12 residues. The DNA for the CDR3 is TGTGCCAGCAGCTCGCGGGCAGTCGAAGCTTTCTTT. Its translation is CASSSRAVEAFF.

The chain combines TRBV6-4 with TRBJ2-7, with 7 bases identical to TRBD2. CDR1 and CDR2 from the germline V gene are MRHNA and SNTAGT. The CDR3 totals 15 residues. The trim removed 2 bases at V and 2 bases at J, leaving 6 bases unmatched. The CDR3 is CASSDRREYTYEQYF. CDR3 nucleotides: TGTGCCAGCAGTGACCGGCGGGAGTACACCTACGAGCAGTACTTC.

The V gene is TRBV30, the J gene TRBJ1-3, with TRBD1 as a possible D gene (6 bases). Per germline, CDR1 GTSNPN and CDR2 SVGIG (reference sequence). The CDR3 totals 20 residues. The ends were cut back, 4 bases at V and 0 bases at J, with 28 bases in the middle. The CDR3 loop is CAWNPGFVQGSPSSGNTIYF. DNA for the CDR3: TGTGCCTGGAACCCAGGGTTCGTGCAGGGGTCCCCAAGCTCTGGAAACACCATATATTTT.

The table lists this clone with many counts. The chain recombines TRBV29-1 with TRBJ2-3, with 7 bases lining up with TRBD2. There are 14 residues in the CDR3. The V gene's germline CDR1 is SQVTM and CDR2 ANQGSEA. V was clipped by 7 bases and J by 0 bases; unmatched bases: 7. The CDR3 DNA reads TGCAGCGCCGGAGCGGGAAGAAGCACAGATACGCAGTATTTT. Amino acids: CSAGAGRSTDTQYF.

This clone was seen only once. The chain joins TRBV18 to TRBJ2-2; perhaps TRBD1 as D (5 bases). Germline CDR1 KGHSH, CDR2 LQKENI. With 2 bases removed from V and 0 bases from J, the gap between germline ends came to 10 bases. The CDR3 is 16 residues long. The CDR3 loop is CASSPAGLANTGELFF. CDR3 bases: TGTGCCAGCTCACCAGCAGGGTTGGCGAACACCGGGGAGCTGTTTTTT.

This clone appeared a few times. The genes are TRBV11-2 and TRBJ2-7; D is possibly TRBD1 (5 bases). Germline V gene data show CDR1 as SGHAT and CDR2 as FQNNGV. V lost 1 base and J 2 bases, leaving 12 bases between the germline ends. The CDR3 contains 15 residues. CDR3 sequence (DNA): TGTGCCAGCAGCTTAGCGGCAGGGCCAACCTACGAGCAGTACTTC. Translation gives CASSLAAGPTYEQYF. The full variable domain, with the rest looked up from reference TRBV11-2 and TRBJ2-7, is EAGVAQSPRYKIIEKRQSVAFWCNPISGHATLYWYQQILGQGPKLLIQFQNNGVVDDSQLPKDRFSAERLKGVDSTLKIQPAKLEDSAVYLCASSLAAGPTYEQYFGPGTRLTVT.

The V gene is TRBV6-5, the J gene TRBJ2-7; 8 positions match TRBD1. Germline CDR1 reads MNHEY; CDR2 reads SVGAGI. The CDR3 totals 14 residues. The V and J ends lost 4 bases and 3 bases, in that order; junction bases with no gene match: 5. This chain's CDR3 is CASSFGQGIYEQYF. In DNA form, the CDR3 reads TGTGCCAGCAGTTTTGGACAGGGAATCTACGAGCAGTACTTC.

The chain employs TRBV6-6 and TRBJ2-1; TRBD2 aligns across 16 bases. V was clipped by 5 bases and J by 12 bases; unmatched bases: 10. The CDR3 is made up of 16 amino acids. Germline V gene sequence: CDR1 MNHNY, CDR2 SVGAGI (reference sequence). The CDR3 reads CASSNPSGTSGGGQFF. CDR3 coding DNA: TGTGCCAGCAGTAACCCCTCCGGGACTAGCGGGGGGGGGCAGTTCTTC.

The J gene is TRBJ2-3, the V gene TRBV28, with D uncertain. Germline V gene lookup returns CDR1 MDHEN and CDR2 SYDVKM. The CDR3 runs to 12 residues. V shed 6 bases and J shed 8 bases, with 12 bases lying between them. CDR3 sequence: CASSPGPRTQYF. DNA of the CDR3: TGTGCCAGCAGCCCTGGCCCCCGTACGCAGTATTTT.

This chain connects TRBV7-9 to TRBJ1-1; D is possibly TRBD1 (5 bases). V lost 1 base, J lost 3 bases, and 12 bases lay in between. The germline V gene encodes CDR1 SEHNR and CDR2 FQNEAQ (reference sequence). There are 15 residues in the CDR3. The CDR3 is CASSLEGFRDTEAFF. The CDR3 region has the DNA TGTGCCAGCAGCTTAGAGGGGTTTCGGGACACTGAAGCTTTCTTT.

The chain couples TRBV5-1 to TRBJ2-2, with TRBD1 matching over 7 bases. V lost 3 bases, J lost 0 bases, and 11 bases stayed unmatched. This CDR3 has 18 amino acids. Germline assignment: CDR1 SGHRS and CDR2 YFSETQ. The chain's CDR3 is CASSSRGYGAANTGELFF. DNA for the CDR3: TGCGCCAGCAGCTCCAGGGGGTACGGGGCCGCGAACACCGGGGAGCTGTTTTTT.

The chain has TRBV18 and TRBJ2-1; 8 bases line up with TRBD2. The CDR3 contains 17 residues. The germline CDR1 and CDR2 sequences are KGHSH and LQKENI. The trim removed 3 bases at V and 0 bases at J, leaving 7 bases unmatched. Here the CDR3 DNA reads TGTGCCAGCTCACCTTATTTAGCGGGAAGCTCCTACAATGAGCAGTTCTTC. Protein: CASSPYLAGSSYNEQFF.

CDR3 loop: CASSVGSGQPQHF. The CDR3 bases are TGTGCCAGCAGCGTAGGGTCCGGTCAGCCCCAGCATTTT. The chain employs TRBV9 and TRBJ1-5; D not certain. Per germline, CDR1 SGDLS and CDR2 YYNGEE. The CDR3 consists of 13 residues. Trimming pared 0 bases from V and 6 bases from J, leaving 7 bases between.

CDR3 amino acids: CAISVDSYGYTF. DNA of the CDR3: TGTGCCATCAGTGTGGACAGCTATGGCTACACCTTC. This chain connects TRBV10-3 to TRBJ1-2; TRBD1 is a possible D gene (6 bases). With 4 bases removed from V and 4 bases from J, the gap between germline ends came to 7 bases. The CDR3 sequence is 12 residues long. Germline assignment: CDR1 ENHRY and CDR2 SYGVKD.

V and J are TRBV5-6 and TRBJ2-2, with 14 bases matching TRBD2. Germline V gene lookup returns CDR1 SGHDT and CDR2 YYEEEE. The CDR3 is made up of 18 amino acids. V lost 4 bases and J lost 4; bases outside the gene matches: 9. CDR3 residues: CASSEGTSGSLSTGELFF. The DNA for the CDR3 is TGTGCCAGCAGCGAGGGGACTAGCGGGAGTCTGAGCACCGGGGAGCTGTTTTTT.